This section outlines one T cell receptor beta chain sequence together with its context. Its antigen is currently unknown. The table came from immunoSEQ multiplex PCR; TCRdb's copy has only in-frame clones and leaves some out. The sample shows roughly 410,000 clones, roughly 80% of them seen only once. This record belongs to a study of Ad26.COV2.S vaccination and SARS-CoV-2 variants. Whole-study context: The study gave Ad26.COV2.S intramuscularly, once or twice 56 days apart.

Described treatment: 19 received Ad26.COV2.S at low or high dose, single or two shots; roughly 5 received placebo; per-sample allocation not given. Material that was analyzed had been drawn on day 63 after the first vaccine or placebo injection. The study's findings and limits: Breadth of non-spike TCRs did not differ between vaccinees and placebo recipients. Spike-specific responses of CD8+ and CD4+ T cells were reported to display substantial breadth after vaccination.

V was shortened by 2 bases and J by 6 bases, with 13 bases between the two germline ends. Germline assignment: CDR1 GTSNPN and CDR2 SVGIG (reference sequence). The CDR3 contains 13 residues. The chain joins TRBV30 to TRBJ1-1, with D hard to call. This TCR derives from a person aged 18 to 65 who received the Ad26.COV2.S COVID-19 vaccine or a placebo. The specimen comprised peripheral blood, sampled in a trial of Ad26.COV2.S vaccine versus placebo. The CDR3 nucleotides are TGTGCCTGGAGTACCGGTATGAGGGCTGAAGCTTTCTTT. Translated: CAWSTGMRAEAFF.